This is a list of T cell receptor beta chains from one sample in a study of early T cells in non-severe SARS-CoV-2 infection. A single record per CDR3 protein comes from TCRdb applying MiXCR to the 5' RACE reads. The sample records 85,000 to 100,000 distinct CDR3 sequences, about 10% being singletons. The source material was whole blood. These receptors originate from an adult who was a healthcare worker with PCR-confirmed SARS-CoV-2 infection or an uninfected control (not recorded which). The CDR3 runs from the conserved cysteine through the conserved F or W. A D gene is named only where the DNA matches it firmly. Not every row has a clone size; where given, it reads once, few, many or a size class.

cdr3_nt | cdr3_aa | clone_size | d_call | j_call | v_call
TGCAGTGCTAGCCGGGGGAACACTGAAGCTTTCTTT | CSASRGNTEAFF | many | - | TRBJ1-1 | TRBV20-1
TGCAGTGCTAGTGGTGGCAGGCAGCTGGTCGCTGAAGCTTTCTTT | CSASGGRQLVAEAFF | many | - | TRBJ1-1 | TRBV20-1
TGTGCCAGCAGTTACTACCCTCGAGATCCAGATACGCAGTATTTT | CASSYYPRDPDTQYF | - | - | TRBJ2-3 | TRBV6-5
TGCGCCAGCAGCCAAGTGGGAGGAGATGGGGGCAATGAGCAGTTCTTC | CASSQVGGDGGNEQFF | - | - | TRBJ2-1 | TRBV4-1
TGTGCCAGCAGCTTATGGGGCGCGGTTCAACAAGAGACCCAGTACTTC | CASSLWGAVQQETQYF | - | - | TRBJ2-5 | TRBV7-8
TGTGCCAGCAGTCTAAGACAGGGGCAGGAAGCTTTCTTT | CASSLRQGQEAFF | many | TRBD1 | TRBJ1-1 | TRBV7-2
TGTGCCAGCAGCTCAGACAGGGGGGAGAGGTCCTACGAGCAGTACTTC | CASSSDRGERSYEQYF | many | TRBD1 | TRBJ2-7 | TRBV13
TGTGCCAGCAGCTCATCCGACTCCCTAGGGGGCCCACCCCTCCACTTT | CASSSSDSLGGPPLHF | many | TRBD1 | TRBJ1-6 | TRBV7-9
TGTGCCAGCAGTTACTCGAGGACAGGGGCTAATTCACCCCTCCACTTT | CASSYSRTGANSPLHF | many | TRBD1 | TRBJ1-6 | TRBV6-5
TGCGCCAGCAGCTTGGACGGACTAGCGGGATCCCAGTACTTC | CASSLDGLAGSQYF | many | TRBD2 | TRBJ2-5 | TRBV5-1
TGTGCCAGCAGTGAATTCGCAGGGGGGGGCATGAACACTGAAGCTTTCTTT | CASSEFAGGGMNTEAFF | - | TRBD1 | TRBJ1-1 | TRBV6-1
TGTGCCAGCAAGGCGGGTCCCTATAGCAATCAGCCCCAGCATTTT | CASKAGPYSNQPQHF | - | - | TRBJ1-5 | TRBV6-1
TGCGCCAGCAGCCAAGAGAACGGGCCACAGGGCGATGGCTACACCTTC | CASSQENGPQGDGYTF | few | - | TRBJ1-2 | TRBV4-1
TGTGCCAGCAGTTACTTCGACCGGGACCGATCCTACGAGCAGTACTTC | CASSYFDRDRSYEQYF | - | - | TRBJ2-7 | TRBV6-6
TGCGCCAGCAGCACGCCAGACAGGGGAGGTGAAAAACTGTTTTTT | CASSTPDRGGEKLFF | many | TRBD1 | TRBJ1-4 | TRBV5-1
TGTGCCAGCAGCTTAGGCTATGAAGAGACCCAGTACTTC | CASSLGYEETQYF | few | - | TRBJ2-5 | TRBV11-3
TGCAGTGCTAGAGGAGGGACTGGGGCCAACGTCCTGACTTTC | CSARGGTGANVLTF | many | - | TRBJ2-6 | TRBV20-1
TGTGCCTGGAGTGTAACGGGGGTGGATACGCAGTATTTT | CAWSVTGVDTQYF | - | - | TRBJ2-3 | TRBV30
TGTGCCAGCAGTTTTGCAGGGTTCGACTATGGCTACACCTTC | CASSFAGFDYGYTF | many | - | TRBJ1-2 | TRBV12-3/TRBV12-4
TGTGCCAGTAGTACGCGGAAGGACGGGGGCTACGAGCAGTACTTC | CASSTRKDGGYEQYF | few | - | TRBJ2-7 | TRBV19
TGTGCCAGCAGCTTAAGAGGGACTAGCGGCCTCTACGAGCAGTACTTC | CASSLRGTSGLYEQYF | few | TRBD2 | TRBJ2-7 | TRBV7-3
TGCGCCAGCAGCTTGGCCGCAGGGATCTCCTATGGCTACACCTTC | CASSLAAGISYGYTF | many | - | TRBJ1-2 | TRBV5-1
TGTGCCAGCAGCTTAGAGCTTGGGGTAGATCAGCCCCAGCATTTT | CASSLELGVDQPQHF | - | - | TRBJ1-5 | TRBV7-8
TGTGCCAGCGAGGCCCGCTATGGCTACACCTTC | CASEARYGYTF | many | - | TRBJ1-2 | TRBV7-9
TGTGCCAGCAGTTTAGCAGGGGGCGCATTCTACGAGCAGTACTTC | CASSLAGGAFYEQYF | - | TRBD1 | TRBJ2-7 | TRBV12-3/TRBV12-4
TGTGCCACCAGCAGAGATTTCTCCCCGGCGGACACTGAAGCTTTCTTT | CATSRDFSPADTEAFF | - | - | TRBJ1-1 | TRBV15
TGTGCCAGTAGTATACGTGGCGGGAATCGTATCCAAGAGACCCAGTACTTC | CASSIRGGNRIQETQYF | - | - | TRBJ2-5 | TRBV19
TGTGCCAGCAGTTTTCCGGGACAGGTCGTTCTCTACGAGCAGTACTTC | CASSFPGQVVLYEQYF | few | TRBD1 | TRBJ2-7 | TRBV27
TGTGCCAGCAACCGAAGAGGACGGTCCTACGAGCAGTACTTC | CASNRRGRSYEQYF | few | - | TRBJ2-7 | TRBV28
TGTGCCAGCAGCTTCCAACAGGGTTCTGGGGCCAACGTCCTGACTTTC | CASSFQQGSGANVLTF | many | - | TRBJ2-6 | TRBV11-1
TGTGCCAGCAGTGAATTAGGACAGGGCAGCTACGAGCAGTACTTC | CASSELGQGSYEQYF | few | TRBD1 | TRBJ2-7 | TRBV6-1
TGCGCCAGCAGCCTTTCGTCTGGGGCCAACGTCCTGACTTTC | CASSLSSGANVLTF | many | - | TRBJ2-6 | TRBV4-1
TGTGCCAGCCACATATCTACTAGCGGGACGAACACCGGGGAGCTGTTTTTT | CASHISTSGTNTGELFF | - | TRBD2 | TRBJ2-2 | TRBV6-1
TGTGCCAGCAGCGTGGCAGGGAGGGGAAACACTGAAGCTTTCTTT | CASSVAGRGNTEAFF | few | - | TRBJ1-1 | TRBV11-2
TGTGCCAGCAGCCGCTATAGGTTGAATTCACCCCTCCACTTT | CASSRYRLNSPLHF | - | - | TRBJ1-6 | TRBV5-6
TGTGCCAGCAGTTTCGGTATCCGGACAGGGAGTATCTACGAGCAGTACTTC | CASSFGIRTGSIYEQYF | few | TRBD1 | TRBJ2-7 | TRBV12-3/TRBV12-4
TGTGCCAGCAGGCGACAGATGAACACTGAAGCTTTCTTT | CASRRQMNTEAFF | - | - | TRBJ1-1 | TRBV2
TGTGCCAGCAGTCCGAGATATAATGAAAAACTGTTTTTT | CASSPRYNEKLFF | many | - | TRBJ1-4 | TRBV12-3/TRBV12-4
TGTGCCAGCAGCCCTAGCGGGCCCTCCTACAATGAGCAGTTCTTC | CASSPSGPSYNEQFF | - | TRBD2 | TRBJ2-1 | TRBV7-3
TGTGCCAGCTCACATGGGACAGGGATTACCGAGCAGTACTTC | CASSHGTGITEQYF | - | TRBD1 | TRBJ2-7 | TRBV18
TGTGCCAGCAGCTCCGGACACCTGAACACTGAAGCTTTCTTT | CASSSGHLNTEAFF | - | - | TRBJ1-1 | TRBV7-2
TGCGCCAGCAGCCGGGGCAGAACTAACTATGGCTACACCTTC | CASSRGRTNYGYTF | many | - | TRBJ1-2 | TRBV4-1
TGCGCCAGCAGTACCGGGACAGTCGTTTTCACAGATACGCAGTATTTT | CASSTGTVVFTDTQYF | - | TRBD1 | TRBJ2-3 | TRBV5-1